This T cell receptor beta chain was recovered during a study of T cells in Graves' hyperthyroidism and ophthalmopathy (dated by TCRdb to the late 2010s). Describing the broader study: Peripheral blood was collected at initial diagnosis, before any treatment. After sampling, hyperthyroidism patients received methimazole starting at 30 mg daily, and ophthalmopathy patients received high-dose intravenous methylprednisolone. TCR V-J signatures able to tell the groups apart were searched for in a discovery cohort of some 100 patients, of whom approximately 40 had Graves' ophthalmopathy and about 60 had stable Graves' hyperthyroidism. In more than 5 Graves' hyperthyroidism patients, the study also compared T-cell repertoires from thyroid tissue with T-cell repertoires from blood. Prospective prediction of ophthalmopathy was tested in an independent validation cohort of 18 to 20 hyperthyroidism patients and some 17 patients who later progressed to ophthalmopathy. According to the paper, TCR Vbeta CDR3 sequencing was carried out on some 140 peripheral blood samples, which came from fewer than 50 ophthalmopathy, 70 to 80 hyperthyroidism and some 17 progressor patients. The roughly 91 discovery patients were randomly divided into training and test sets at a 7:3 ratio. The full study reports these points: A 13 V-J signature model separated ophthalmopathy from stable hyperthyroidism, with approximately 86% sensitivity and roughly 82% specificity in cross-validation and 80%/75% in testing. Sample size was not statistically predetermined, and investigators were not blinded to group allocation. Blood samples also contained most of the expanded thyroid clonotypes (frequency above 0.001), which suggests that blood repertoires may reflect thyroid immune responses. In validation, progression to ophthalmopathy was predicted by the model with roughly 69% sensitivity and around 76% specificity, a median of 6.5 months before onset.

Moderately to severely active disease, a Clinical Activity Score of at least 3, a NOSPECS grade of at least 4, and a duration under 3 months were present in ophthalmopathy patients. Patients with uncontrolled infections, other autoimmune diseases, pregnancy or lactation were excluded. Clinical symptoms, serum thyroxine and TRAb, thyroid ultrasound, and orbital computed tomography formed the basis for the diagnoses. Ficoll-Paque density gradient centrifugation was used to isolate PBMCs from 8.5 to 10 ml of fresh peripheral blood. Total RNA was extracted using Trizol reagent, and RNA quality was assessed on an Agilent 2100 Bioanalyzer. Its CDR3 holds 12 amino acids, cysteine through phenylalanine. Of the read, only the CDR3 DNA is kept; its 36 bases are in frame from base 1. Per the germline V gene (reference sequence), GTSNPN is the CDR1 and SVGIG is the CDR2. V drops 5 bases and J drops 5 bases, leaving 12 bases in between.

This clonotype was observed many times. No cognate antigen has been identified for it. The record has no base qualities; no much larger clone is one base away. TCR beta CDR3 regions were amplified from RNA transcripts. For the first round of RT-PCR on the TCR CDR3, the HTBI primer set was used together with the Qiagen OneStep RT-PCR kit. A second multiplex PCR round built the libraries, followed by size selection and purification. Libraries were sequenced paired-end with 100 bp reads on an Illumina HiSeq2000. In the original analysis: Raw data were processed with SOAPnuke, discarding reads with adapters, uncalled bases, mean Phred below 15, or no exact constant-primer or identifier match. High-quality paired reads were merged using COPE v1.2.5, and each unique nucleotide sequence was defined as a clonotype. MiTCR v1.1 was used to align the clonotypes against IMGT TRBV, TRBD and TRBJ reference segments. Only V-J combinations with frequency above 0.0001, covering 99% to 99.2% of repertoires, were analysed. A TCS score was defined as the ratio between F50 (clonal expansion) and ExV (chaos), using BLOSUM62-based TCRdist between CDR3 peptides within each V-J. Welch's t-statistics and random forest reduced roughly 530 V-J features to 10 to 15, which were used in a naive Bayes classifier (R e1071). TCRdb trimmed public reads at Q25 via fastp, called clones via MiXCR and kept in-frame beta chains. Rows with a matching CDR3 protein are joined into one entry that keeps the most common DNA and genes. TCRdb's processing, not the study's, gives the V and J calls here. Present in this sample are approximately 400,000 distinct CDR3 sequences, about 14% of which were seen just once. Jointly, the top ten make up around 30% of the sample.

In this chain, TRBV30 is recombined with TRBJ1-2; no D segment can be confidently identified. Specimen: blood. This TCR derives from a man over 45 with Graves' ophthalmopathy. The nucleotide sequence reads TGTGCCTGGGGAAAGAAGCCATATGGCTACACCTTC. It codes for CAWGKKPYGYTF. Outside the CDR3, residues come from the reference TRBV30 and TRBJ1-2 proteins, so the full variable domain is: SQTIHQWPATLVQPVGSPLSLECTVEGTSNPNLYWYRQAAGRGLQLLFYSVGIGQISSEVPQNLSASRPQDRQFILSSKKLLLSDSGFYLCAWGKKPYGYTFGSGTRLTVV.